The 22 T cell receptor beta chains below all came from one sample that was sequenced in a study of breast tumors, draining lymph nodes, adjacent tissues. TCRdb used MiXCR to reprocess the multiplex PCR reads, holding one entry per CDR3 protein. The sample has 250,000 or so distinct CDR3 sequences, around 30% seen once; the top ten hold over 0.95%. Samples came from axillary lymph nodes draining the breast cancer. Material for sequencing was axillary lymph node tissue. Every receptor here comes from a female donor with breast cancer. Some clones in this sample may be carry-over from other donors' samples.

This chain connects TRBV7-8 to TRBJ1-2; the match to TRBD1 covers 9 bases. With 5 bases clipped from V and 3 bases from J, the junction kept 19 bases outside the gene matches. Germline CDR1 is SGHVS and CDR2 is FQNEAQ. This CDR3 is built from 19 residues. CDR3 sequence reads: CASSTDKQGAPRVHYGYTF. The DNA of the CDR3 is TGTGCCAGCAGCACGGACAAACAGGGGGCGCCGCGTGTGCACTATGGCTACACCTTC.

The gene calls are TRBV27 and TRBJ1-2; D gene ambiguous. The CDR3 is 13 amino acids. Trimming stripped 3 bases from V and 5 bases from J, with 10 bases between. In germline, CDR1 is MNHEY, CDR2 SMNVEV (reference sequence). The CDR3 DNA reads TGTGCCAGCAGTTTTAGCCCCAGGTATGGCTACACCTTC. It codes for CASSFSPRYGYTF.

There are many counts of this clonotype. The rearrangement uses TRBV4-2 and TRBJ2-2; 15 bases fit TRBD2. V shed 4 bases, J shed 8 bases, and the junction held 5 bases outside the gene matches. Germline lookup yields CDR1 LGHNA and CDR2 YNFKEQ. This CDR3 contains 16 residues. DNA of the CDR3: TGTGCCAGCAGCCGAGAGGGACTAGCGGGAGGAGGGGAGCTGTTTTTT. Protein product: CASSREGLAGGGELFF.

This clonotype was seen many times. V gene TRBV2 combines with J gene TRBJ1-6; 7 bases line up with TRBD1. V shed 6 bases, J shed 0 bases, and the junction held 2 bases outside the gene matches. CDR3 length: 15 residues. Germline loops: CDR1 SNHLY, CDR2 FYNNEI. The CDR3 is CASRQGSSYNSPLHF. The CDR3 nucleotides are TGTGCCAGCAGACAGGGGAGCTCCTATAATTCACCCCTCCACTTT.

In this sample, this clonotype turned up many times. The V call is TRBV5-1, the J call TRBJ1-5; 9 bases fit TRBD1. The CDR3 spans 13 residues. CDR1 and CDR2 from the germline V gene are SGHRS and YFSETQ. J lost 7 bases, V lost 3 bases, and 2 bases had no gene match. Here the CDR3 reads CASSWDREQPQHF. The CDR3 DNA follows: TGCGCCAGCAGCTGGGACAGGGAGCAGCCCCAGCATTTT. Full variable domain (remainder filled in from reference TRBV5-1 and TRBJ1-5): KAGVTQTPRYLIKTRGQQVTLSCSPISGHRSVSWYQQTPGQGLQFLFEYFSETQRNKGNFPGRFSGRQFSNSRSEMNVSTLELGDSALYLCASSWDREQPQHFGDGTRLSIL.

The rearrangement links TRBV5-1 to TRBJ1-1; a possible D gene is TRBD1 (5 bases). In germline, CDR1 is SGHRS, CDR2 YFSETQ. V was shortened by 4 bases and J by 0 bases, with 13 bases between the two germline ends. This CDR3 spans 15 amino acids. DNA of the CDR3: TGCGCCAGCAGCCGGGGGGAGGGCATGAACACTGAAGCTTTCTTT. It codes for CASSRGEGMNTEAFF.

There are many counts of this clonotype. The CDR3 loop reads CASSLRGSGANVLTF. The CDR3 DNA reads TGTGCCAGCAGCTTGCGGGGGAGCGGGGCCAACGTCCTGACTTTC. The chain recombines TRBV5-8 with TRBJ2-6; possibly TRBD2 for D (6 bases). CDR3 length: 15 amino acids. The germline gives CDR1 SGHTS, CDR2 YDEGEE. Trimming left V 1 base short and J 4 bases short, with 9 bases between.

In the case of this clonotype: This may be a read error: a much more frequent sequence differs by one nucleotide. The CDR3 sequence: CASSGNVAGGLNEQFF. CDR3 sequence (DNA): TGCGCCAGCAGCGGAAACGTAGCGGGAGGGCTGAATGAGCAGTTCTTC. The V and J genes are TRBV5-1 and TRBJ2-1, with TRBD2 matching over 11 bases. The J segment lost 7 bases and the V segment lost 4 bases, leaving 10 bases of the junction unmatched. Per germline, CDR1 SGHRS and CDR2 YFSETQ. The CDR3 is made up of 16 amino acids. The variable domain in full, completed from reference TRBV5-1 and TRBJ2-1, reads KAGVTQTPRYLIKTRGQQVTLSCSPISGHRSVSWYQQTPGQGLQFLFEYFSETQRNKGNFPGRFSGRQFSNSRSEMNVSTLELGDSALYLCASSGNVAGGLNEQFFGPGTRLTVL.

This clonotype was counted many times. This chain joins TRBV5-1 and TRBJ1-3; D might be TRBD1 (5 bases). Germline V gene sequence: CDR1 SGHRS, CDR2 YFSETQ. Trimming removed 5 bases at V and 3 bases at J, with 9 bases between. The CDR3 runs to 13 residues. The DNA of the CDR3 is TGCGCCAGCAGGACACAGGTTGGAAACACCATATATTTT. Translated, it gives CASRTQVGNTIYF.

Details on this clonotype: A much larger clone differs by one base, so this may be a read error. The chain carries TRBV9 and TRBJ2-7, with 9 bases matching TRBD2. After removal of 0 bases from V and 9 bases from J, the junction contained 13 bases not matched to a gene. The CDR3 length is 16 residues. Germline CDR1 is SGDLS and CDR2 is YYNGEE. CDR3 loop: CASSVVGLAGIDAQYF. CDR3 in DNA: TGTGCCAGCAGCGTAGTTGGGCTAGCGGGAATAGACGCGCAGTACTTC.

This clonotype has a count of ten or more. The J gene is TRBJ2-3, the V gene TRBV7-3; TRBD2 agrees at 9 bases. Germline V lookup: CDR1 SGHTA, CDR2 FQGTGA. The CDR3 runs to 17 residues. The trim removed 5 bases at V and 9 bases at J, leaving 18 bases unmatched. The CDR3 spells CASSPSLAGPQSMTQYF. DNA of the CDR3: TGTGCCAGCAGCCCCAGTCTAGCGGGACCCCAGTCTATGACGCAGTATTTT.

In this sample, this clonotype turned up many times. V gene TRBV18 combines with J gene TRBJ2-5; 9 bases map to TRBD2. From germline, CDR1 is KGHSH and CDR2 LQKENI. Trimming took 8 bases from V and 3 from J; bases not matched to a gene: 10. The CDR3 has 15 residues. The CDR3 DNA reads as TGTGCCAGCAGCCGTGGGTTAGCGGGAGAAGAGACCCAGTACTTC. Protein: CASSRGLAGEETQYF.

Ten or more counts support this clonotype. The J gene is TRBJ2-7, the V gene TRBV29-1; D possibly corresponds to TRBD2 (6 bases). V gave up 6 bases and J gave up 2 bases, with 17 bases separating them. Germline CDR1 reads SQVTM; CDR2 reads ANQGSEA. The CDR3 runs 14 residues. The CDR3 nucleotides read TGCAGCGTCGGAAACAGGAGGGCCCCCTACGAGCAGTACTTC. Protein sequence: CSVGNRRAPYEQYF.

This clonotype was observed at least ten times. The chain links TRBV11-2 to TRBJ2-1, with a tentative D call TRBD2 (6 bases). CDR3 size: 13 residues. Per the germline V gene, CDR1 is SGHAT and CDR2 is FQNNGV. Trimming took off 6 bases at V and 5 bases at J, with 11 bases between the two ends. The CDR3 loop is CASRKDYHNEQFF. CDR3 bases: TGTGCCAGCAGAAAGGACTACCACAATGAGCAGTTCTTC.

As to this clonotype: A much larger clone lies one base from this, so it may be a read error. J is TRBJ2-2 and V is TRBV7-9, with D perhaps matching TRBD2 (5 bases). The CDR3 is 15 amino acids. From germline, CDR1 is SEHNR and CDR2 FQNEAQ (reference sequence). CDR3 DNA: TGTGCCAGCAGCCCCTCATCGGGGTTCACCGGGGAGCTGATTTTT. It specifies CASSPSSGFTGELIF.

This clonotype was seen many times. This rearrangement joins TRBV19 to TRBJ1-5; D may be TRBD1 (5 bases). Germline lookup yields CDR1 LNHDA and CDR2 SQIVND (reference sequence). Deletions cut 3 bases from V and 6 bases from J, with 18 bases between. The CDR3 runs to 16 residues. The CDR3 nucleotides read TGTGCCAGTAGTATCCAGACCAGGGCCCTCGGTCAGCCCCAGCATTTT. This gives the protein CASSIQTRALGQPQHF.

This clonotype was found many times. V usage is TRBV7-9 and J usage is TRBJ2-7; D call uncertain. Trimming removed 5 bases from V and 6 bases from J, with 17 bases in between. This CDR3 is built from 14 residues. Germline values: CDR1 SEHNR, CDR2 FQNEAQ (reference sequence). This chain's CDR3 is CASSALRVSGEQYF. CDR3 coding DNA: TGTGCCAGCAGCGCTTTAAGGGTTTCGGGCGAGCAGTACTTC. Supplemented by reference TRBV7-9 and TRBJ2-7, the full variable domain reads DTGVSQNPRHKITKRGQNVTFRCDPISEHNRLYWYRQTLGQGPEFLTYFQNEAQLEKSRLLSDRFSAERPKGSFSTLEIQRTEQGDSAMYLCASSALRVSGEQYFGPGTRLTVT.

With regard to this clonotype: This may stem from a read error, because a much larger clone lies one nucleotide away. This chain connects TRBV20-1 to TRBJ2-7; 7 bases fit TRBD1. CDR1 is DFQATT, CDR2 SNEGSKA, per germline (reference sequence). This CDR3 contains 13 residues. Here the CDR3 reads CCASGTAAFGQYF. For the CDR3, the DNA is TGCTGTGCTTCCGGGACAGCGGCCTTCGGGCAGTACTTC.

A note on this clonotype: The junction differs from germline at one of its ends, possibly a read error. The chain is built from TRBV20-1 and TRBJ2-1, with a weak D call TRBD1 (6 bases). Germline V lookup: CDR1 DFQATT, CDR2 SNEGSKA (reference sequence). The CDR3 contains 14 residues. The CDR3 loop is CSASTGRIYTEQFF. The CDR3 nucleotides read TGCAGTGCTAGCACAGGGCGGATCTACACTGAGCAGTTCTTC.

This clonotype was recorded at least ten times. The rearrangement uses TRBV7-2 and TRBJ2-2; TRBD2 aligns across 13 bases. The CDR3 length is 16 residues. Trimming took 5 bases from V and 8 from J; bases not matched to a gene: 8. Germline V lookup: CDR1 SGHTA, CDR2 FQGNSA. DNA for the CDR3: TGTGCCAGCAGCCTTGGACTAGCGGGAGTTGGAGGGGAGCTGTTTTTT. Translated, it gives CASSLGLAGVGGELFF.

The rearrangement joins TRBV15 to TRBJ2-5; D is perhaps TRBD2 (6 bases). The CDR3 contains 15 residues. Germline CDR1 is LNHNV and CDR2 is YYDKDF (reference sequence). V lost 3 bases and J lost 0, with 11 bases in between. The CDR3: CATSSGRGYQETQYF. The CDR3 DNA reads as TGTGCCACCAGCAGCGGGAGAGGGTACCAAGAGACCCAGTACTTC.

This clonotype was seen more than once but under ten times. One base away lies a much larger clone, so this may be a sequencing read error. CDR3 loop: CSARDSGNYGYTF. CDR3 in DNA: TGCAGTGCTAGAGATTCAGGGAACTATGGCTACACCTTC. The chain is built from TRBV20-1 and TRBJ1-2; possibly TRBD1 for D (5 bases). The CDR3 covers 13 residues. Germline V gene data show CDR1 as DFQATT and CDR2 as SNEGSKA (reference sequence). The V and J ends lost 0 bases and 2 bases respectively, with 7 bases between them.